A selection of T cell receptor beta chains follows, all from one sample in a study of beta chain features in type 1 diabetes. Assay: immunoSEQ multiplex PCR; the TCRdb copy retains only in-frame clones and omits some. This sample has roughly 500,000 clones, with about 30% found just once. Sequencing input: naive CD4+ T cells from blood. The origin of the receptors is a man aged 18-30 years in good health. The CDR3 runs from the conserved cysteine through the conserved F or W. Each record gives: V gene, J gene, clone size, CDR3 protein. Where a row states a size, it is once, few, many or the class of an expanded clone; other rows omit it.

V gene: TRBV7-9
J gene: TRBJ2-5
clone size: -
CDR3 protein: CASSLGLAAYQETQYF

V gene: TRBV30
J gene: TRBJ2-1
clone size: few
CDR3 protein: CAWSVATAYEQFF

V gene: TRBV7-6
J gene: TRBJ2-1
clone size: -
CDR3 protein: CASSLRGLRSNEQFF

V gene: TRBV28
J gene: TRBJ2-7
clone size: once
CDR3 protein: CASSSRGQGYEQYF

V gene: TRBV7-9
J gene: TRBJ1-5
clone size: few
CDR3 protein: CASSYNDGTGSSQPQHF

V gene: TRBV5-1
J gene: TRBJ2-5
clone size: few
CDR3 protein: CASSLVRTGQETQYF

V gene: TRBV19
J gene: TRBJ2-2
clone size: few
CDR3 protein: CASSIVTVTGELFF

V gene: TRBV18
J gene: TRBJ2-5
clone size: few
CDR3 protein: CASSPRGVETQYF

V gene: TRBV11-2
J gene: TRBJ2-7
clone size: -
CDR3 protein: CASSFGSYEQYF

V gene: TRBV9
J gene: TRBJ2-1
clone size: -
CDR3 protein: CASSVAVTGPEQFF

V gene: TRBV7-2
J gene: TRBJ1-4
clone size: -
CDR3 protein: CASSAFGEKLFF

V gene: TRBV7-9
J gene: TRBJ2-1
clone size: -
CDR3 protein: CASSSPVMGGYNEQFF

V gene: TRBV6-6
J gene: TRBJ1-1
clone size: few
CDR3 protein: CASSYSDISNTEAFF

V gene: TRBV6-6
J gene: TRBJ1-2
clone size: few
CDR3 protein: CASRPAGGSYGYTF

V gene: TRBV5-1
J gene: TRBJ2-3
clone size: once
CDR3 protein: CASSFGTPAGTDTQYF

V gene: TRBV9
J gene: TRBJ2-7
clone size: -
CDR3 protein: CASSVDRTAYEQYF

V gene: TRBV7-2
J gene: TRBJ2-3
clone size: -
CDR3 protein: CASSSITDTQYF

V gene: TRBV7-9
J gene: TRBJ2-3
clone size: few
CDR3 protein: CASSQGGRENTDTQYF

V gene: TRBV9
J gene: TRBJ2-5
clone size: -
CDR3 protein: CASSVGSRLETQYF

V gene: TRBV7-9
J gene: TRBJ2-7
clone size: few
CDR3 protein: CASSSNKVGEQYF

V gene: TRBV18
J gene: TRBJ2-1
clone size: few
CDR3 protein: CASSPLAGGPNEQFF

V gene: TRBV28
J gene: TRBJ2-3
clone size: few
CDR3 protein: CASSLRPGAGGTDTQYF

V gene: TRBV7-2
J gene: TRBJ2-3
clone size: -
CDR3 protein: CASRALAGGVSDTQYF

V gene: TRBV4-2
J gene: TRBJ2-7
clone size: -
CDR3 protein: CASSQATSGRSYEQYF

V gene: TRBV29-1
J gene: TRBJ2-7
clone size: -
CDR3 protein: CSVEVAGPSYEQYF

V gene: TRBV20-1
J gene: TRBJ2-3
clone size: few
CDR3 protein: CSARRADTQYF

V gene: TRBV4-1
J gene: TRBJ2-1
clone size: few
CDR3 protein: CASSQRGKLAGGIGTYNEQFF

V gene: TRBV5-1
J gene: TRBJ2-3
clone size: -
CDR3 protein: CASSSDPGRADTQYF

V gene: TRBV2
J gene: TRBJ2-1
clone size: -
CDR3 protein: CASRPVGVRNEQFF

V gene: TRBV30
J gene: TRBJ2-3
clone size: -
CDR3 protein: CAWKRTSYADTQYF

V gene: TRBV7-2
J gene: TRBJ2-4
clone size: -
CDR3 protein: CASSQKTHLYF

V gene: TRBV7-6
J gene: TRBJ2-7
clone size: -
CDR3 protein: CASSLVAGTLKDVYEQYF

V gene: TRBV4-2
J gene: TRBJ2-5
clone size: few
CDR3 protein: CASSQDQVTVQETQYF

V gene: TRBV25-1
J gene: TRBJ1-2
clone size: few
CDR3 protein: CASSEPGYGYTF

V gene: TRBV4-3
J gene: TRBJ1-1
clone size: once
CDR3 protein: CASSQDQGLAFF

V gene: TRBV4-3
J gene: TRBJ1-1
clone size: -
CDR3 protein: CASSQEWSTEAFF

V gene: TRBV29-1
J gene: TRBJ1-2
clone size: -
CDR3 protein: CSVGASGRGYTF

V gene: TRBV7-2
J gene: TRBJ1-1
clone size: -
CDR3 protein: CASSPYRMNTEAFF

V gene: TRBV30
J gene: TRBJ2-7
clone size: -
CDR3 protein: CAWSVSRWGEQYF

V gene: TRBV18
J gene: TRBJ2-7
clone size: -
CDR3 protein: CASSPGLAGGVGEQYF

V gene: TRBV6-1
J gene: TRBJ2-2
clone size: -
CDR3 protein: CAIRQKNTGELFF

V gene: TRBV11-2
J gene: TRBJ1-2
clone size: few
CDR3 protein: CASSLERQASGYTF

V gene: TRBV30
J gene: TRBJ2-2
clone size: -
CDR3 protein: CAWSTGGSIFTGELFF

V gene: TRBV30
J gene: TRBJ1-3
clone size: -
CDR3 protein: CAWAGTVTFSGNTIYF

V gene: TRBV29-1
J gene: TRBJ1-5
clone size: few
CDR3 protein: CSVPNRGNQPQHF

V gene: TRBV29-1
J gene: TRBJ2-1
clone size: -
CDR3 protein: CSVGQVYNEQFF

V gene: TRBV9
J gene: TRBJ2-7
clone size: -
CDR3 protein: CASSARGGGQGEQYF

V gene: TRBV29-1
J gene: TRBJ2-7
clone size: once
CDR3 protein: CSVEVAGGPWGEQYF

V gene: TRBV5-6
J gene: TRBJ2-1
clone size: -
CDR3 protein: CASSPGTPPYNEQFF

V gene: TRBV30
J gene: TRBJ1-1
clone size: few
CDR3 protein: CAWDTMNTEAFF

V gene: TRBV13
J gene: TRBJ2-1
clone size: few
CDR3 protein: CASSLGQGAGSSLSYYNEQFF

V gene: TRBV23-1
J gene: TRBJ1-1
clone size: -
CDR3 protein: CASSQSWTENTEAFF

V gene: TRBV30
J gene: TRBJ1-2
clone size: few
CDR3 protein: CAWSGQTRGYTF

V gene: TRBV4-1
J gene: TRBJ2-1
clone size: -
CDR3 protein: CASSQEGLAGANSYNEQFF

V gene: TRBV15
J gene: TRBJ2-1
clone size: -
CDR3 protein: CATSRDSGVYNEQFF

V gene: TRBV6-6
J gene: TRBJ2-1
clone size: few
CDR3 protein: CASSYSAGSYNEQFF

V gene: TRBV7-3
J gene: TRBJ1-2
clone size: -
CDR3 protein: CASSHRTGNGYTF

V gene: TRBV28
J gene: TRBJ2-7
clone size: -
CDR3 protein: CASSLLYSFYEQYF